This T cell receptor (beta chain) comes out of a study of post-analysis software for immune sequencing data. Study background: Both relapsing-remitting and secondary progressive multiple sclerosis featured among the disease courses, as did progressive-relapsing multiple sclerosis.

Trimming took 6 bases from V and 1 from J; bases not matched to a gene: 3. Germline V CDR1 and CDR2: SQVTM, ANQGSEA. The CDR3 extends over 12 amino acids. Study observations and caveats: Multiple sclerosis patients had significantly lower normalized Chao1 diversity than controls. Strong co-clustering by F measure was seen for same-batch samples. Patients carried five TRBV segments more frequently than controls did, and TRBV5-6, TRBV5-1 and TRBV20-1 were among them.

The library was made from cDNA and included unique molecular identifiers. Yield was some 500,000 cDNA molecules from around 1 to 9.1 million T cells. TCRdb ran MiXCR on the PCR reads and lists one entry per CDR3 protein. The data show fewer than 900,000 distinct CDR3 sequences, under 60% seen once. Comment on this clonotype: Its specificity is not known.

The origin of this receptor is a girl aged 10 to 17 with multiple sclerosis. The chain couples TRBV29-1 to TRBJ2-7; TRBD1 aligns across 7 bases. The sample consisted of blood. The CDR3 here is CSVATGSYEQYF. CDR3 nucleotides: TGCAGCGTGGCGACAGGGTCCTACGAGCAGTACTTC.